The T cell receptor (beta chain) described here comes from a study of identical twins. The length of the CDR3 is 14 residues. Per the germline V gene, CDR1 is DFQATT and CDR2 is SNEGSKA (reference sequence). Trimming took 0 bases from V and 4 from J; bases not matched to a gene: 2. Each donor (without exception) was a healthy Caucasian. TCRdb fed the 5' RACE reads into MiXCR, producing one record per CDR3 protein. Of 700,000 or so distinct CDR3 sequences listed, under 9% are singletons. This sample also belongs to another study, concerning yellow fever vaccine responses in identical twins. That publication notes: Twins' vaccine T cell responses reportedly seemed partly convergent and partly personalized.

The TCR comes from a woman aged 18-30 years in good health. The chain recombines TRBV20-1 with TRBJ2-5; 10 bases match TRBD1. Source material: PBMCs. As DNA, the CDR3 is TGCAGTGCTAGAGAAGGGGACAGGGGAGAGACCCAGTACTTC. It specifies CSAREGDRGETQYF.